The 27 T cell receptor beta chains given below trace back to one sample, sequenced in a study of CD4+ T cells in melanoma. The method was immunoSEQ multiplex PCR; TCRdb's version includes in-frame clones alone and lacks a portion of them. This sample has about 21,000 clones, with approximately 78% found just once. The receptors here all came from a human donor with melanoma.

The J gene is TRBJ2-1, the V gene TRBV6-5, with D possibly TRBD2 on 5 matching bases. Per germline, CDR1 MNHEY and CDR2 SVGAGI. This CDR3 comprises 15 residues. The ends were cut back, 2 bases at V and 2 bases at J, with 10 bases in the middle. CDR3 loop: CASSYLDSTYNEQFF. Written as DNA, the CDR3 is TGTGCCAGCAGTTACCTGGACTCAACCTACAATGAGCAGTTCTTC.

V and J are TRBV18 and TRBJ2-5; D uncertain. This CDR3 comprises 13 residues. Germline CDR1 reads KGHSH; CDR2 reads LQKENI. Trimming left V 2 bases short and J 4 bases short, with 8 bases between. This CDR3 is CASSPALGETQYF. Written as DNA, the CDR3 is TGTGCCAGCTCACCAGCGTTGGGAGAGACCCAGTACTTC.

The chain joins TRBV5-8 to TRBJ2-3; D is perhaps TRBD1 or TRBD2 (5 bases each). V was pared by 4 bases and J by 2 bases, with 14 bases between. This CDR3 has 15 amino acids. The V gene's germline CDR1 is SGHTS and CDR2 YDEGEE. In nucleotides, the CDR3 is TGTGCCAGCAGCCTGGGGGAGCCCCCCACAGATACGCAGTATTTT. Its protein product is CASSLGEPPTDTQYF.

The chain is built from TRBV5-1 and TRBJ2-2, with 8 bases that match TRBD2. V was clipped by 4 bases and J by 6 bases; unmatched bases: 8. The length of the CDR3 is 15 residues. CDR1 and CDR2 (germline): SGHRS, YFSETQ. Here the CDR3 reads CASSASGGPPGELFF. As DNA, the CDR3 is TGCGCCAGCAGCGCGAGCGGGGGCCCCCCCGGGGAGCTGTTTTTT.

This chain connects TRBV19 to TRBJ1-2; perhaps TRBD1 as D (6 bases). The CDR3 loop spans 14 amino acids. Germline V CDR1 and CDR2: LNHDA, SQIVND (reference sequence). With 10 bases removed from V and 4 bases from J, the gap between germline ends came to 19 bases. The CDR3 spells CATRGGGSIYGYTF. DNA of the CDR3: TGTGCCACCCGGGGCGGGGGCAGTATCTATGGCTACACCTTC. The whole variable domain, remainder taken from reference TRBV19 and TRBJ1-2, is DGGITQSPKYLFRKEGQNVTLSCEQNLNHDAMYWYRQDPGQGLRLIYYSQIVNDFQKGDIAEGYSVSREKKESFPLTVTSAQKNPTAFYLCATRGGGSIYGYTFGSGTRLTVV.

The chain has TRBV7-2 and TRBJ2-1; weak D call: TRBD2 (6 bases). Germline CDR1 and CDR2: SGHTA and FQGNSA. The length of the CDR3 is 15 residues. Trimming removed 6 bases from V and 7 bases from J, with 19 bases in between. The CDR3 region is CASRHAGKMRNEQFF. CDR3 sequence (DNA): TGTGCCAGCAGACACGCGGGGAAAATGAGGAATGAGCAGTTCTTC. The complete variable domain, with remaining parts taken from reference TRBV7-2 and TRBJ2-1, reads GAGVSQSPSNKVTEKGKDVELRCDPISGHTALYWYRQSLGQGLEFLIYFQGNSAPDKSGLPSDRFSAERTGGSVSTLTIQRTQQEDSAVYLCASRHAGKMRNEQFFGPGTRLTVL.

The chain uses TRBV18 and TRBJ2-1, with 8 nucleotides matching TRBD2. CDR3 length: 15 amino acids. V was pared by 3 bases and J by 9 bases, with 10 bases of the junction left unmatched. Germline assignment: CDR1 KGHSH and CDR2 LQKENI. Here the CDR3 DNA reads TGTGCCAGCTCACCCGCGGGACTAGGTTTAACTGAGCAGTTCTTC. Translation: CASSPAGLGLTEQFF.

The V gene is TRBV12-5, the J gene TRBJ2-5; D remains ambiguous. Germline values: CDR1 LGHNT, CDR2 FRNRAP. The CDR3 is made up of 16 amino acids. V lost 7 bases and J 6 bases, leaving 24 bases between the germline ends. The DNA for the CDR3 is TGTGCTAGTGAGTCCCCTTCCGTGGACGGCTACCAGACCCAGTACTTC. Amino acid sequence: CASESPSVDGYQTQYF.

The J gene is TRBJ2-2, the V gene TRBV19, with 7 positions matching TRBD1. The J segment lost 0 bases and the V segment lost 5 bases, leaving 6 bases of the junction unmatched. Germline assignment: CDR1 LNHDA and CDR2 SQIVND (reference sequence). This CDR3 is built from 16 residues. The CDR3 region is CASSADRVANTGELFF. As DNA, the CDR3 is TGTGCCAGTAGTGCCGACAGGGTCGCGAACACCGGGGAGCTGTTTTTT.

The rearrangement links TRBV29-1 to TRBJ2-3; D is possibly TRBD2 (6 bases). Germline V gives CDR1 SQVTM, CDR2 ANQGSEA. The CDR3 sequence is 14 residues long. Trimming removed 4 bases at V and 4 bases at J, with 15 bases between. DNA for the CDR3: TGCAGCGTTGGCGGAGGGATCACCGCAGATACGCAGTATTTT. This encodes CSVGGGITADTQYF.

CDR3 loop: CATSRDRDGYTF. The CDR3 DNA is TGTGCCACCAGCAGGGACAGGGACGGCTACACCTTC. The chain recombines TRBV15 with TRBJ1-2; TRBD1 aligns across 8 bases. V gave up 3 bases and J gave up 8 bases; unmatched junction bases: 2. CDR3 size: 12 residues. Germline values: CDR1 LNHNV, CDR2 YYDKDF (reference sequence).

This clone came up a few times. The CDR3 is CASSQSPEKANEKLFF. CDR3 DNA sequence: TGCGCCAGCAGCCAATCGCCAGAGAAGGCTAATGAAAAACTGTTTTTT. V and J are TRBV5-1 and TRBJ1-4; no clear D gene. V was clipped by 4 bases and J by 3 bases, with 16 bases between them. Germline CDR1 SGHRS, CDR2 YFSETQ. The CDR3 sequence is 16 residues long.

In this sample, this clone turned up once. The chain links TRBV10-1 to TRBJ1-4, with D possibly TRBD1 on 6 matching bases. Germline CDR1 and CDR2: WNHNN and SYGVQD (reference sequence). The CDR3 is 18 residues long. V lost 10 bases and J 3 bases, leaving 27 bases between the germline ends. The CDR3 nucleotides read TGCGCCACCTCACCCGGGACATCTTCCATAGGGGCTAATGAAAAACTGTTTTTT. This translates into CATSPGTSSIGANEKLFF.

As DNA, the CDR3 is TGTGCCAGCAGCTTGATCGCAGCTAACTATGGCTACACCTTC. Its translation is CASSLIAANYGYTF. The chain links TRBV5-4 to TRBJ1-2; D unresolved. Per germline, CDR1 SGHNT and CDR2 YYREEE (reference sequence). V was shortened by 1 base and J by 0 bases, with 7 bases between the two germline ends. The CDR3 covers 14 residues.

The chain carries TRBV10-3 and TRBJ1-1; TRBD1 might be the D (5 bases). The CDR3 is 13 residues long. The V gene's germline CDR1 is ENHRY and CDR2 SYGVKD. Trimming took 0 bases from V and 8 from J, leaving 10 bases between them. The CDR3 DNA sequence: TGTGCCATCAGTGAGTCGGGGGGGGGAGAAGCTTTCTTT. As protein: CAISESGGGEAFF.

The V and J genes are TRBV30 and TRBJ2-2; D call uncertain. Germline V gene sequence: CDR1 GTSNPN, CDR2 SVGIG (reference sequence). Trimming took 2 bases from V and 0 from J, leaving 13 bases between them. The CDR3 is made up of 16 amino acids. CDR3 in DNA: TGTGCCTGGAGTAGATCGCGTATTGCGAACACCGGGGAGCTGTTTTTT. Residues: CAWSRSRIANTGELFF.

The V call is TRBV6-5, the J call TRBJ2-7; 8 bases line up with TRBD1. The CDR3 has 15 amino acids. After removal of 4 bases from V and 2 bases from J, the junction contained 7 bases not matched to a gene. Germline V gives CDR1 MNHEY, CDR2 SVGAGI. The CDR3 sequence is CASSSTRTGTYEQYF. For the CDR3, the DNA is TGTGCCAGCAGTTCAACGAGGACAGGGACCTACGAGCAGTACTTC.

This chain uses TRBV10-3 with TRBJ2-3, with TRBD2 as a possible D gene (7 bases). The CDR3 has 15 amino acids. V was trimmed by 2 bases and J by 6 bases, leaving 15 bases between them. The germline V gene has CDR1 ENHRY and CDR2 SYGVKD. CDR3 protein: CAISEVTGGPDTQYF. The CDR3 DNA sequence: TGTGCCATCAGTGAGGTCACCGGGGGGCCGGATACGCAGTATTTT.

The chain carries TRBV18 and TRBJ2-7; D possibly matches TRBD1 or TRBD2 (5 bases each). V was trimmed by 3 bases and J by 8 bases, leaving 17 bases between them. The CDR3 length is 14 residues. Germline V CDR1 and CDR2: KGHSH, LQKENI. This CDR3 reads CASSPGDGALKQYF. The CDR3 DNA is TGTGCCAGCTCACCGGGGGACGGTGCCCTCAAGCAGTACTTC.

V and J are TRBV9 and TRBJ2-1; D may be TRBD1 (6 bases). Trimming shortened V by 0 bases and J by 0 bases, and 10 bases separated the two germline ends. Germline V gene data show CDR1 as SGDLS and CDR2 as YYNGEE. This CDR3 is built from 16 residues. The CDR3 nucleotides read TGTGCCAGCAGCGTAGCCCCAGGGGCCTCCTACAATGAGCAGTTCTTC. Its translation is CASSVAPGASYNEQFF.

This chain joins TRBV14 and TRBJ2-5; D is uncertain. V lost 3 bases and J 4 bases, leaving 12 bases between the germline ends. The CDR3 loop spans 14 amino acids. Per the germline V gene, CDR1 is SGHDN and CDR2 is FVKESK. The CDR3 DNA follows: TGTGCCAGCAGCCAGGGGTGGACGGGAGAGACCCAGTACTTC. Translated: CASSQGWTGETQYF.

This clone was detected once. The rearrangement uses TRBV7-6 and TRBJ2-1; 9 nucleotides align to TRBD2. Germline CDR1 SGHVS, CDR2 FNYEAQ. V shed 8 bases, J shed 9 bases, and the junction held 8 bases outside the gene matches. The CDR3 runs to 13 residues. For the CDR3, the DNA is TGTGCCAGCGCGGGGGGGGCGAAAGGTGAGCAGTTCTTC. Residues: CASAGGAKGEQFF.

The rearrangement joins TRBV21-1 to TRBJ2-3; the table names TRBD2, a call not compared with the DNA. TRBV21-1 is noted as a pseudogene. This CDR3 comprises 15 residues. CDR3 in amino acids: CASSKVALATDTQYF. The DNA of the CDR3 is TGTGCCAGCAGCAAAGTGGCTCTAGCAACAGATACGCAGTATTTT.

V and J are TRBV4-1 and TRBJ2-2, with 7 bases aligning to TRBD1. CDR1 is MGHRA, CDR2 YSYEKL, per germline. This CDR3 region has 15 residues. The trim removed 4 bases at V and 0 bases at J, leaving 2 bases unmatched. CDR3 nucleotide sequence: TGCGCCAGCAGCCGGGGACAGTCGAACACCGGGGAGCTGTTTTTT. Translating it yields CASSRGQSNTGELFF.

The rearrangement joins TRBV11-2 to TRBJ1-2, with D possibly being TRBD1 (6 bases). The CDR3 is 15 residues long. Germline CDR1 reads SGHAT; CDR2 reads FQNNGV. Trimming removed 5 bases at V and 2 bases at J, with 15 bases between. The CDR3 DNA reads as TGTGCCAGCAGCCAAGGGACATTCCGGAACTATGGCTACACCTTC. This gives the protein CASSQGTFRNYGYTF.

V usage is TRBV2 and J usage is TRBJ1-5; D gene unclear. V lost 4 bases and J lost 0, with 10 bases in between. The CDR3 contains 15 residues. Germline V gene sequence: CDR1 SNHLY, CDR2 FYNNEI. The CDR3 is CASSGAADSNQPQHF. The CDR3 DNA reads TGTGCCAGCAGTGGGGCAGCTGATAGCAATCAGCCCCAGCATTTT.

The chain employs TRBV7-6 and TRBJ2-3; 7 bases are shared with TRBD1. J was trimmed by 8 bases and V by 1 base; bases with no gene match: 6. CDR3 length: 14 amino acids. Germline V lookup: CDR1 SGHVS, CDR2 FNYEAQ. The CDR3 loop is CASSLVWDSATQYF. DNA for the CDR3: TGTGCCAGCAGCTTAGTCTGGGACAGCGCTACGCAGTATTTT.